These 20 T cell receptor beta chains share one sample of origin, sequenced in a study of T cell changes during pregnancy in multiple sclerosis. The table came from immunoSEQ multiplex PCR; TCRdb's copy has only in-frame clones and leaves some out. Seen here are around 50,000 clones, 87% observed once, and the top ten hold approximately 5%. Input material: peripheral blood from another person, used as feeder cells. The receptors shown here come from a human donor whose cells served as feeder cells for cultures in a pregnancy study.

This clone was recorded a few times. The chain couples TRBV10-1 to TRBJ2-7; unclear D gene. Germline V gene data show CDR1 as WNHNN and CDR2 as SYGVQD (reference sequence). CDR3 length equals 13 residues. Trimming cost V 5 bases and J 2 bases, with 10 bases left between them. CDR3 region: CASSYQMAYEQYF. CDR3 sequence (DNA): TGCGCCAGCAGTTATCAAATGGCCTACGAGCAGTACTTC.

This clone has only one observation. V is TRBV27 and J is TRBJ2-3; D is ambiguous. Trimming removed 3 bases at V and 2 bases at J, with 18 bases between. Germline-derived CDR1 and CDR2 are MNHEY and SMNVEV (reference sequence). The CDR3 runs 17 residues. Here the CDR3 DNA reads TGTGCCAGCAGTTTTGAGTCAGGTTGGCAGGCCACAGATACGCAGTATTTT. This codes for CASSFESGWQATDTQYF.

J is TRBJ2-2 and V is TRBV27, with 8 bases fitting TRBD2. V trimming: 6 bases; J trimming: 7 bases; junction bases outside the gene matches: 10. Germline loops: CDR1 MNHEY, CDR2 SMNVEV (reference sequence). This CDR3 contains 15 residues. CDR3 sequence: CASSQAGARGGELFF. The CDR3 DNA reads TGTGCCAGCAGCCAAGCGGGAGCTCGTGGCGGGGAGCTGTTTTTT.

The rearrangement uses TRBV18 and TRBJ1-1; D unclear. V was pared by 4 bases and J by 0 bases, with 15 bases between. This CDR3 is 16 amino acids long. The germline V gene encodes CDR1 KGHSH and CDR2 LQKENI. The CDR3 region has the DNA TGTGCCAGCTCACTTGTTTACGGATTCTTGAACACTGAAGCTTTCTTT. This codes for CASSLVYGFLNTEAFF.

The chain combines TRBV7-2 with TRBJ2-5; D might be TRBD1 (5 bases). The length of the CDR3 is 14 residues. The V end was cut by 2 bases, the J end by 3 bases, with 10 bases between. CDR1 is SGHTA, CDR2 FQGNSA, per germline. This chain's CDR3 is CASSLRRREETQYF. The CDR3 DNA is TGTGCCAGCAGCTTACGGCGCAGGGAAGAGACCCAGTACTTC.

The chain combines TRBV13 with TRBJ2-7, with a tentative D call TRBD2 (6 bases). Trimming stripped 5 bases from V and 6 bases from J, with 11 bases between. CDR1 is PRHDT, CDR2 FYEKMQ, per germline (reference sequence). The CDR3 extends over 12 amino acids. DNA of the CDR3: TGTGCCAGCAGCCTACAGGAGGGCGAGCAGTACTTC. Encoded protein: CASSLQEGEQYF.

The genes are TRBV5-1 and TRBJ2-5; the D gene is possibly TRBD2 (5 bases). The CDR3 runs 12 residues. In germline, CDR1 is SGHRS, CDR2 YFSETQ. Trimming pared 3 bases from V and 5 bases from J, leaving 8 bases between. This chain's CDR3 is CASSSSGETQYF. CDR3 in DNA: TGCGCCAGCAGCTCTTCGGGGGAGACCCAGTACTTC.

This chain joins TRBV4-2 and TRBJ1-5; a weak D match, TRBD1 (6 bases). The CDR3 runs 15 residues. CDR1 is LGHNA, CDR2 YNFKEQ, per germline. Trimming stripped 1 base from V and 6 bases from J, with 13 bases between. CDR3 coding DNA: TGTGCCAGCAGCCAAGGGGAGGGGGGCGGTCAGCCCCAGCATTTT. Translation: CASSQGEGGGQPQHF.

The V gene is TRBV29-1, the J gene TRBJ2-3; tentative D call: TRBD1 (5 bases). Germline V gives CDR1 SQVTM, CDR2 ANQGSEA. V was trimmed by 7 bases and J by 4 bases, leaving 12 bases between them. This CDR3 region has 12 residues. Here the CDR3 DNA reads TGCAGCGCCGGCAGGGCAGCAGATACGCAGTATTTT. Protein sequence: CSAGRAADTQYF.

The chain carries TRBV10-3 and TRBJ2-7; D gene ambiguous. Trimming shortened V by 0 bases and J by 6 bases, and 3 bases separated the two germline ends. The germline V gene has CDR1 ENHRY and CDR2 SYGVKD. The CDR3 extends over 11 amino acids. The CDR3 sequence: CAISESAEQYF. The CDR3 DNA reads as TGTGCCATCAGTGAGTCGGCCGAGCAGTACTTC.

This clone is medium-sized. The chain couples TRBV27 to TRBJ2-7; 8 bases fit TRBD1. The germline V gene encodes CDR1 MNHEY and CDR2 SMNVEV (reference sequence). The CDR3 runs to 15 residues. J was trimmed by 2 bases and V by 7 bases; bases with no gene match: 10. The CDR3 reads CASITTGGTTYEQYF. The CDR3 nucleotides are TGTGCCAGCATCACAACAGGGGGTACAACCTACGAGCAGTACTTC.

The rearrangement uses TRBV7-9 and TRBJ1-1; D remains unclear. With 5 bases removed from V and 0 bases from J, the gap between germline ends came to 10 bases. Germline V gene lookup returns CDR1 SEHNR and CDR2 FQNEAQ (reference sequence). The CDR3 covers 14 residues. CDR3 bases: TGTGCCAGCAGCCCAGGACCCTTGAACACTGAAGCTTTCTTT. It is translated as CASSPGPLNTEAFF.

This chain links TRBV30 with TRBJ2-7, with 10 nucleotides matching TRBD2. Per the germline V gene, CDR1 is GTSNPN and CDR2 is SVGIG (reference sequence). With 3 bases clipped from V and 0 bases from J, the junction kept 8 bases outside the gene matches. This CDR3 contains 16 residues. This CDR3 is CAWRERSGGYSYEQYF. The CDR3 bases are TGTGCCTGGAGGGAGCGTAGCGGGGGGTACTCCTACGAGCAGTACTTC.

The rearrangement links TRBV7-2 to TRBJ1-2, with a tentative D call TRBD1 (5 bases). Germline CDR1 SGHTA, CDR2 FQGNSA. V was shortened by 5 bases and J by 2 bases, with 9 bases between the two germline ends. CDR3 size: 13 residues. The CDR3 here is CASSSDSNYGYTF. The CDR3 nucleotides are TGTGCCAGCAGCAGTGACAGCAACTATGGCTACACCTTC.

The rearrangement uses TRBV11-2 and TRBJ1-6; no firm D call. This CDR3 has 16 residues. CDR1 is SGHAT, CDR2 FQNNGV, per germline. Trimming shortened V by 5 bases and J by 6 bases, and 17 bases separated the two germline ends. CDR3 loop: CASSLLDQSGNSPLHF. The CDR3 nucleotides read TGTGCCAGCAGCCTTCTCGACCAGTCCGGTAATTCACCCCTCCACTTT.

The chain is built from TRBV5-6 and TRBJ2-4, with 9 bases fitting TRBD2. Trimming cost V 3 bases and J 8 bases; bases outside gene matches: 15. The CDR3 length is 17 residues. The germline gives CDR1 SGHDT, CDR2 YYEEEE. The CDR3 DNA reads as TGTGCCAGCAGCTCTTCTGCGGGAGGGGCCGAGGTGTACATTCAGTACTTC. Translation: CASSSSAGGAEVYIQYF.

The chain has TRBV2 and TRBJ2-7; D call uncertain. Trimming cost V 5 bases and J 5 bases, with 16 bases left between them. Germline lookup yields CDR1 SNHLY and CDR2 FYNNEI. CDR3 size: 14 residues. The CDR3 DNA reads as TGTGCCAGCAGTCACCCCCGTTTCCGCCACGAGCAGTACTTC. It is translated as CASSHPRFRHEQYF.

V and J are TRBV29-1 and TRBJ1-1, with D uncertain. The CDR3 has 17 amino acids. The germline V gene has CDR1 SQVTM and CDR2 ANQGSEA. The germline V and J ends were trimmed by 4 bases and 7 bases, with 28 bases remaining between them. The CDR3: CSVARIVGATASLEAFF. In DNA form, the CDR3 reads TGCAGCGTTGCCCGAATTGTGGGAGCAACAGCCAGCCTTGAAGCTTTCTTT. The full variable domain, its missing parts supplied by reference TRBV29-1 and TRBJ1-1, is SAVISQKPSRDICQRGTSLTIQCQVDSQVTMMFWYRQQPGQSLTLIATANQGSEATYESGFVIDKFPISRPNLTFSTLTVSNMSPEDSSIYLCSVARIVGATASLEAFFGQGTRLTVV.

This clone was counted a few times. Here the CDR3 reads CASSWTGGTTYGYTF. DNA of the CDR3: TGCGCCAGCAGCTGGACAGGGGGAACTACCTATGGCTACACCTTC. V is TRBV5-1 and J is TRBJ1-2, with 10 bases fitting TRBD1. This CDR3 region has 15 residues. Germline CDR1 is SGHRS and CDR2 is YFSETQ. Germline trimming cut 3 bases from V and 4 bases from J; bases unmatched to any gene: 6.

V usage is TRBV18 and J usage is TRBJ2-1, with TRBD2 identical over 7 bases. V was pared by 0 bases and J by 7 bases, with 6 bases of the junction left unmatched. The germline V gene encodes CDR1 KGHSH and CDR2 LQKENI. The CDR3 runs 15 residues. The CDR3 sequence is CASSPPRGSGNEQFF. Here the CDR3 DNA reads TGTGCCAGCTCACCACCTCGCGGGAGTGGAAATGAGCAGTTCTTC.